A few counts support the clone carrying this TCR beta chain. Time point specified: patch test 2, 6 weeks after DPC sensitization. Sample treatment: therapeutic diphenylcyclopropenone sensitization with weekly scalp DPC. The CDR3 runs 13 residues. The germline V gene has CDR1 ENHRY and CDR2 SYGVKD. V lost 8 bases and J lost 1, with 6 bases in between. This sample was included in a study of human T cells and chemical hapten exposure. One entry per CDR3 protein, called by TCRdb with MiXCR from the RACE reads. The sample records over 85,000 distinct CDR3 sequences, 9.3% being singletons. V is TRBV10-3 and J is TRBJ1-6; D is uncertain. The sequenced sample was whole blood, obtained in connection with sensitization to the hapten diphenylcyclopropenone (DPC). The TCR was taken from a woman in her 40s with alopecia areata. Some clones in this sample may be carry-over from other donors' samples. The CDR3 reads CAIAASYNSPLHF. The CDR3 bases are TGTGCCATCGCGGCATCCTATAATTCACCCCTCCACTTT.